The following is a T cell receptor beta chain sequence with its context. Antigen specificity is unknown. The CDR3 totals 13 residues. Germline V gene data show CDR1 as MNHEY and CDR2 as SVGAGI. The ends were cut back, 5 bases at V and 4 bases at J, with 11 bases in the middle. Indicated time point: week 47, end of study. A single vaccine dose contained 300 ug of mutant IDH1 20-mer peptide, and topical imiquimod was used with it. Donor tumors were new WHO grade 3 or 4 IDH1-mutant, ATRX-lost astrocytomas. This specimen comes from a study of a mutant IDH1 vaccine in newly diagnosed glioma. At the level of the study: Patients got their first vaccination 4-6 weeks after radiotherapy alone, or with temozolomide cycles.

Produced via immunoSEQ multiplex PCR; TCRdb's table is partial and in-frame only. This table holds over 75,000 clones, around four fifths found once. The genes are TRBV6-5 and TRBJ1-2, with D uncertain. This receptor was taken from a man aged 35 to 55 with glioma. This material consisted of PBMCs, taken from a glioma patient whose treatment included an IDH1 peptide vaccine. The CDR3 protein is CASSPLVGYGYTF. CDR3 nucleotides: TGTGCCAGCAGTCCCTTGGTTGGCTATGGCTACACCTTC.